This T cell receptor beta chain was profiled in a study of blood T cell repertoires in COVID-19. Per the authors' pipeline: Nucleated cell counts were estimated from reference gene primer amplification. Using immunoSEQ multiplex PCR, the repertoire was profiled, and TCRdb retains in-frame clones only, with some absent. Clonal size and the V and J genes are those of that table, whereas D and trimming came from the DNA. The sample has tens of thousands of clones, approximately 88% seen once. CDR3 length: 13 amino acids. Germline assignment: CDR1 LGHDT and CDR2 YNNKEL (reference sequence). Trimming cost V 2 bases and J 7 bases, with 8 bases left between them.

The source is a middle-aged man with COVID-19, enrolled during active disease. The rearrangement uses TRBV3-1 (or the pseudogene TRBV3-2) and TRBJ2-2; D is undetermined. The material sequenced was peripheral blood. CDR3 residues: CASSQLVGGELFF. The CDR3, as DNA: TGTGCCAGCAGCCAACTAGTGGGCGGGGAGCTGTTTTTT.